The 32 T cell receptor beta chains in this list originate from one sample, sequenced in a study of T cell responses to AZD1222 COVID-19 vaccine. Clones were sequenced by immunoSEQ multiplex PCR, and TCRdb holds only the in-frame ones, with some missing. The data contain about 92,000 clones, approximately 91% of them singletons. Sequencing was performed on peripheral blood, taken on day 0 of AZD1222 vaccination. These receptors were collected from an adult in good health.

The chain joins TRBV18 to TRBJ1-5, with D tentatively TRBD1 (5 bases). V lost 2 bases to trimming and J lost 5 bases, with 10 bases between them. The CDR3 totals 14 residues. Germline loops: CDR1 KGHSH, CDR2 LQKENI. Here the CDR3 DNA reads TGTGCCAGCTCACCAGAACAGGTTTATCAGCCCCAGCATTTT. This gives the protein CASSPEQVYQPQHF.

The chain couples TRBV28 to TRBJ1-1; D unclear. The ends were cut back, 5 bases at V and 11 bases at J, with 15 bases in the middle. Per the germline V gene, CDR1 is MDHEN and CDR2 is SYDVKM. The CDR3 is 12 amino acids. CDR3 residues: CASSPPGVGAFF. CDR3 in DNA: TGTGCCAGCAGTCCACCGGGAGTCGGGGCTTTCTTT.

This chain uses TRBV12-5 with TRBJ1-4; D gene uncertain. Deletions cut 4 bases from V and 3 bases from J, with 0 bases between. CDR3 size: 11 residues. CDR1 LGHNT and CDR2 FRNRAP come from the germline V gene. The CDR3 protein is CASGSNEKLFF. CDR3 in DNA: TGTGCTAGTGGTTCTAATGAAAAACTGTTTTTT.

DNA of the CDR3: TGTGCCAGCAGTTACTCGTACCTTGGACAGGGGAACGAGCAGTACTTC. Amino acids: CASSYSYLGQGNEQYF. J is TRBJ2-7 and V is TRBV6-5; 9 bases map to TRBD1. V shed 0 bases, J shed 5 bases, and the junction held 8 bases outside the gene matches. The CDR3 runs to 16 residues. CDR1 is MNHEY and CDR2 is SVGAGI in the germline V gene.

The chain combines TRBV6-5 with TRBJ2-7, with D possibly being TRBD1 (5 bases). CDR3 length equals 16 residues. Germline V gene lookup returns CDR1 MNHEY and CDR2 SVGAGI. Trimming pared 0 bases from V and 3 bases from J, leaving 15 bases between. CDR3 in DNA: TGTGCCAGCAGTTACTCGGTTACGACAGAAATCTACGAGCAGTACTTC. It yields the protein CASSYSVTTEIYEQYF.

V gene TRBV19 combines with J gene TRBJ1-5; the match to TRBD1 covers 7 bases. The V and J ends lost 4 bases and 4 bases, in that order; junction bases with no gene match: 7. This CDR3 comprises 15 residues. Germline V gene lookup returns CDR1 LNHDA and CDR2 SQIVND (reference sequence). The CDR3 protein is CASSTGRGMNQPQHF. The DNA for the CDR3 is TGTGCCAGTAGTACTGGCAGGGGGATGAATCAGCCCCAGCATTTT.

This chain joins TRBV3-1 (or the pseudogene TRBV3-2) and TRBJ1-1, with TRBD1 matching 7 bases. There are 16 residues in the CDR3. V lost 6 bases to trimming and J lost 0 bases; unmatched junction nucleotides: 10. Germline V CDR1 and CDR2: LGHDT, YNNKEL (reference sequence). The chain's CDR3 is CASRPRQGLLNTEAFF. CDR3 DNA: TGTGCCAGCAGACCCAGACAGGGCCTCTTGAACACTGAAGCTTTCTTT.

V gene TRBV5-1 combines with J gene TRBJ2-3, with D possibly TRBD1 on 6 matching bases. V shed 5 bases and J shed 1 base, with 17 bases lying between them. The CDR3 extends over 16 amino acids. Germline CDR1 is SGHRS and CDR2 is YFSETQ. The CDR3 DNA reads TGCGCCAGCAGTCGCCACAGGGTTTCTGGCACAGATACGCAGTATTTT. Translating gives CASSRHRVSGTDTQYF.

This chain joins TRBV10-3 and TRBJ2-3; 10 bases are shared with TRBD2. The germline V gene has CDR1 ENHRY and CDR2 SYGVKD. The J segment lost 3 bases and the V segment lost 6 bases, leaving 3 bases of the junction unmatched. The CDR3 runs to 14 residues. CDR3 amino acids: CAIRLAGSTDTQYF. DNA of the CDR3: TGTGCCATCAGACTAGCGGGGTCAACAGATACGCAGTATTTT.

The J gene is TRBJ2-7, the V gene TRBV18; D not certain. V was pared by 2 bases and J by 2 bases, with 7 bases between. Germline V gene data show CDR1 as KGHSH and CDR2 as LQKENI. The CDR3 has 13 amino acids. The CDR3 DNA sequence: TGTGCCAGCTCACCAGGATCGGCCTACGAGCAGTACTTC. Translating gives CASSPGSAYEQYF.

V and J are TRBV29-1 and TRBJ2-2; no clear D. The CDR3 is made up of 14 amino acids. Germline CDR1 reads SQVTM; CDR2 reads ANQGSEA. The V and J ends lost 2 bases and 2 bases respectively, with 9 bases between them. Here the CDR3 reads CSVEKQTNTGELFF. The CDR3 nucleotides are TGCAGCGTTGAAAAACAGACAAACACCGGGGAGCTGTTTTTT.

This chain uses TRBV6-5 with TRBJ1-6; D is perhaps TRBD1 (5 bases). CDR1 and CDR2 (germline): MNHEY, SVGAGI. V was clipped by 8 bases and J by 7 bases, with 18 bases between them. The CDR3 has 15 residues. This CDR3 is CASPDGGGPNSPLHF. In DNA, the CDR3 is TGTGCCAGCCCGGATGGGGGGGGACCCAATTCACCCCTCCACTTT.

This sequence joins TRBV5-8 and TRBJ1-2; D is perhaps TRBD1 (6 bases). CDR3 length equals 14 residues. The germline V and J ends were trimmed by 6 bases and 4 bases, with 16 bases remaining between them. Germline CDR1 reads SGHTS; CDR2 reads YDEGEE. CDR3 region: CASTHQGQIYGYTF. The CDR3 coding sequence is TGTGCCAGCACCCATCAGGGGCAGATCTATGGCTACACCTTC.

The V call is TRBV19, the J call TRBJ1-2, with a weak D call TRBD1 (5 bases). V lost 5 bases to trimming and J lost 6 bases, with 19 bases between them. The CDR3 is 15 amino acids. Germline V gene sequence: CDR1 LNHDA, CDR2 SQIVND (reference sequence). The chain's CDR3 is CASSSQAIGANGYTF. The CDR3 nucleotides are TGTGCCAGTAGTTCCCAGGCGATAGGGGCGAATGGCTACACCTTC.

CDR3 region: CAITQGTGDYEQYF. Here the CDR3 DNA reads TGTGCCATTACACAGGGGACAGGGGACTACGAGCAGTACTTC. V and J are TRBV6-6 and TRBJ2-7, with TRBD1 matching over 10 bases. The trim removed 10 bases at V and 3 bases at J, leaving 9 bases unmatched. Germline loops: CDR1 MNHNY, CDR2 SVGAGI (reference sequence). The length of the CDR3 is 14 residues.

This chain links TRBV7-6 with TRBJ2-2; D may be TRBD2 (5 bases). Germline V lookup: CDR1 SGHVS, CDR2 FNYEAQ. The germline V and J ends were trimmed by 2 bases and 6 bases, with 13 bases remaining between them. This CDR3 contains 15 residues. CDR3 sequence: CASSLWPEGAGELFF. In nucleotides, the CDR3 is TGTGCCAGCAGCTTATGGCCAGAGGGAGCCGGGGAGCTGTTTTTT. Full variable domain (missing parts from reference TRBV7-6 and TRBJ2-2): GAGVSQSPRYKVTKRGQDVALRCDPISGHVSLYWYRQALGQGPEFLTYFNYEAQQDKSGLPNDRFSAERPEGSISTLTIQRTEQRDSAMYRCASSLWPEGAGELFFGEGSRLTVL.

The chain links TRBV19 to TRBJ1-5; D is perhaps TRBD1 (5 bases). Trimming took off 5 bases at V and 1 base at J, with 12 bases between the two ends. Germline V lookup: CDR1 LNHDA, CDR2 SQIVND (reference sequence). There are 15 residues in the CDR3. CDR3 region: CASSRGFGSNQPQHF. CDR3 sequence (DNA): TGTGCCAGTAGTCGGGGGTTCGGGAGCAATCAGCCCCAGCATTTT.

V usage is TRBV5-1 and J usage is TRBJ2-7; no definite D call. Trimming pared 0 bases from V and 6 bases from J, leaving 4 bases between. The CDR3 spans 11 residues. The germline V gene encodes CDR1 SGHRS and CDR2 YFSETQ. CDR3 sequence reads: CASSLDIEQYF. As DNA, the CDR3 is TGCGCCAGCAGCTTGGATATCGAGCAGTACTTC.

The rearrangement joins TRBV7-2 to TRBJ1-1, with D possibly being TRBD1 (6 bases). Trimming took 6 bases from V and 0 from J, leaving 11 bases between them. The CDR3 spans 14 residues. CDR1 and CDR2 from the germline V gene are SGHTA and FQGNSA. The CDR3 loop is CASRPQGLNTEAFF. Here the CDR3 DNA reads TGTGCCAGCAGACCACAGGGTCTGAACACTGAAGCTTTCTTT.

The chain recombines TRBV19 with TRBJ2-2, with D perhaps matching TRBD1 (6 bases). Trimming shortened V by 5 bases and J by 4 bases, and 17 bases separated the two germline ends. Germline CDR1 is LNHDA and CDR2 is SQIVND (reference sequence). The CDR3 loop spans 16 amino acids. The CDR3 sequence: CASSLSTGILTGELFF. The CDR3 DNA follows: TGTGCCAGTAGTCTCTCGACAGGAATACTCACCGGGGAGCTGTTTTTT.

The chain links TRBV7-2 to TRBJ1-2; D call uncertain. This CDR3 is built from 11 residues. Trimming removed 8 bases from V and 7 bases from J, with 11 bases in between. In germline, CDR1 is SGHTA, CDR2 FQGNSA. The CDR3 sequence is CASPGPSGYTF. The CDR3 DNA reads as TGTGCCAGCCCTGGACCATCTGGCTACACCTTC.

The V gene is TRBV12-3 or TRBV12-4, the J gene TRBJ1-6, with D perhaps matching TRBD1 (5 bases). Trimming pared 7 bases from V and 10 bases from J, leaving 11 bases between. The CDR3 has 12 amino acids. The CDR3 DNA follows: TGTGCCAGCACCTTGGGGGGATCACCCCTCCACTTT. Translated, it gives CASTLGGSPLHF.

CDR3 sequence (DNA): TGTGCCAGCAGCTTATCCACTAGTGACTACGAGCAGTACTTC. Its protein product is CASSLSTSDYEQYF. The rearrangement uses TRBV7-9 and TRBJ2-7; D perhaps matches TRBD2 (5 bases). The V gene's germline CDR1 is SEHNR and CDR2 FQNEAQ (reference sequence). This CDR3 region has 14 residues. Between the trimmed V and J ends, which lost 2 bases and 3 bases, there was a span of 11 bases.

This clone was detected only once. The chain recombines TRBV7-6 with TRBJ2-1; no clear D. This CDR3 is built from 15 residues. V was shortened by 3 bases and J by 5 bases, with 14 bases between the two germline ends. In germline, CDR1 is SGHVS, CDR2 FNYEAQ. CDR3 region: CASSFSRTADNEQFF. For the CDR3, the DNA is TGTGCCAGCAGCTTCTCCAGAACAGCCGACAATGAGCAGTTCTTC.

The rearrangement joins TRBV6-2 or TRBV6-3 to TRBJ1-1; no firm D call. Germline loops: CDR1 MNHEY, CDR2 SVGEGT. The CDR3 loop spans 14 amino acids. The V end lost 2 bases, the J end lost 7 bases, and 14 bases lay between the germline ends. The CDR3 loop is CASSYRVAPDEAFF. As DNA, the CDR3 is TGTGCCAGCAGTTACCGGGTTGCTCCCGATGAAGCTTTCTTT.

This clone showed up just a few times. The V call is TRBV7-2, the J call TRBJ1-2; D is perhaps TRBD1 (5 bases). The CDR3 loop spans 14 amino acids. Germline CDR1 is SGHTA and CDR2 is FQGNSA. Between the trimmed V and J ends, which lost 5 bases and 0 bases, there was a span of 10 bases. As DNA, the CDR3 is TGTGCCAGCAGCACGTACAGGTCTAACTATGGCTACACCTTC. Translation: CASSTYRSNYGYTF. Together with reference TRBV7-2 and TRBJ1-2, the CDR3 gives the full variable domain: GAGVSQSPSNKVTEKGKDVELRCDPISGHTALYWYRQSLGQGLEFLIYFQGNSAPDKSGLPSDRFSAERTGGSVSTLTIQRTQQEDSAVYLCASSTYRSNYGYTFGSGTRLTVV.

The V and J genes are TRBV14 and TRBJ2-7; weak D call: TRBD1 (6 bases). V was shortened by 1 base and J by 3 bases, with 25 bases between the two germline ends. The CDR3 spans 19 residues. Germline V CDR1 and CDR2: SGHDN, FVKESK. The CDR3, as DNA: TGTGCCAGCAGCCAAGTGCTTCAATCTAGGGGGTTTGGGGACTACGAGCAGTACTTC. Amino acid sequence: CASSQVLQSRGFGDYEQYF.

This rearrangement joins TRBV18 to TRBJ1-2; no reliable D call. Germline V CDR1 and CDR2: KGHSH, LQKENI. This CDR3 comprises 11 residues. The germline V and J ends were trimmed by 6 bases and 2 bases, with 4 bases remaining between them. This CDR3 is CASSRNYGYTF. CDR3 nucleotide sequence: TGTGCCAGCTCGAGGAACTATGGCTACACCTTC.

The CDR3 region is CASSRDRVTYEQYF. For the CDR3, the DNA is TGTGCCAGTAGTAGGGACAGGGTAACCTACGAGCAGTACTTC. The chain employs TRBV19 and TRBJ2-7; 9 bases are a match to TRBD1. After removal of 4 bases from V and 2 bases from J, the junction contained 3 bases not matched to a gene. This CDR3 has 14 residues. Germline CDR1 reads LNHDA; CDR2 reads SQIVND (reference sequence).

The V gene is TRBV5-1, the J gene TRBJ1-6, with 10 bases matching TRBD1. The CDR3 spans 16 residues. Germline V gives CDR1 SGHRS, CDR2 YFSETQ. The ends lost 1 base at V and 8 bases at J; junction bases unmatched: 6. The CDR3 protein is CASSLTDRGLDSPLHF. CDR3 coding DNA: TGCGCCAGCAGCTTGACAGACAGGGGGCTGGATTCACCCCTCCACTTT.

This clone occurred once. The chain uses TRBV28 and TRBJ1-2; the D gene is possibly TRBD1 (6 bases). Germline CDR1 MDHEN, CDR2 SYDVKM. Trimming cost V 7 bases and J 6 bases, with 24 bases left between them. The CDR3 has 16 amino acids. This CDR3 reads CASTLGGAGNYNGYTF. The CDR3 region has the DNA TGTGCCAGCACCCTAGGGGGGGCGGGGAACTACAATGGCTACACCTTC.

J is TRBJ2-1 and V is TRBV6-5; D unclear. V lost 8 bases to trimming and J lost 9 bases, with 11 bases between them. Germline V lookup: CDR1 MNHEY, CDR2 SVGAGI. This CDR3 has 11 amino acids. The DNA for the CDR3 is TGTGCCAGCCGAACCCTTCTTGAGCAGTTCTTC. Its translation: CASRTLLEQFF.